This T cell receptor beta chain emerged from a study of shared clonotypes between healthy human individuals. Data came from immunoSEQ multiplex PCR; TCRdb stores just in-frame clones and leaves some out. The sample includes approximately 87,000 clones, roughly three fifths of them seen just once. Study-level findings and limits: The study found about 4.6% of naive CD4 clonotypes shared across several donors.

Concerning this clone itself: Its specificity is unknown.

The CDR3 contains 13 residues. With V trimmed by 4 bases and J by 5 bases, 1 base remained unmatched. The V and J genes are TRBV7-1 and TRBJ1-2; the match to TRBD1 covers 10 bases. TRBV7-1 is placed among ORFs of uncertain function. The receptor's source is a young man in good health. Sequences were obtained from memory CD8+ T cells sorted from blood. Noted subset: CD45RO+ cells pooled with CCR7-negative TemRA cells. The CDR3 DNA follows: TGTGCCAGCAGCTGGACAGGGGGGTATGGCTACACCTTC. The encoded protein is CASSWTGGYGYTF.